This T cell receptor (beta chain) is from a study of cytotoxic CD8 clonotypes in ibrutinib-treated CLL. Turning to the study itself: Partial response occurred in around 24 patients and complete response in 2; at median approximately 68 months, about 14 remained remitted and about twelve progressed. When averaged across all of the samples, the counts came to approximately 250,000 productive templates and about 89,000 productive rearrangements. Study results and limitations: Sampling times differed between sustained-remission and progressing patients. Increased clonality at ibrutinib response gave way to a return toward baseline at progression.

V lost 8 bases, J lost 3 bases, and 15 bases lay in between. The CDR3 is 14 residues long. Per germline, CDR1 MDHEN and CDR2 SYDVKM. About this clone: Its antigen remains unknown.

TCRdb's copy holds only in-frame clones and misses some; the assay was immunoSEQ multiplex PCR. The data contain some 160,000 clones, 81% of them singletons. This sample comprised PBMCs, obtained after 12 months of ibrutinib treatment. The J gene is TRBJ2-3, the V gene TRBV28; the D gene is possibly TRBD1 (6 bases). The clonotype was recovered from a human donor with chronic lymphocytic leukemia. The CDR3 is CASGFGQSTDTQYF. DNA of the CDR3: TGTGCCAGCGGGTTCGGACAGTCAACAGATACGCAGTATTTT.